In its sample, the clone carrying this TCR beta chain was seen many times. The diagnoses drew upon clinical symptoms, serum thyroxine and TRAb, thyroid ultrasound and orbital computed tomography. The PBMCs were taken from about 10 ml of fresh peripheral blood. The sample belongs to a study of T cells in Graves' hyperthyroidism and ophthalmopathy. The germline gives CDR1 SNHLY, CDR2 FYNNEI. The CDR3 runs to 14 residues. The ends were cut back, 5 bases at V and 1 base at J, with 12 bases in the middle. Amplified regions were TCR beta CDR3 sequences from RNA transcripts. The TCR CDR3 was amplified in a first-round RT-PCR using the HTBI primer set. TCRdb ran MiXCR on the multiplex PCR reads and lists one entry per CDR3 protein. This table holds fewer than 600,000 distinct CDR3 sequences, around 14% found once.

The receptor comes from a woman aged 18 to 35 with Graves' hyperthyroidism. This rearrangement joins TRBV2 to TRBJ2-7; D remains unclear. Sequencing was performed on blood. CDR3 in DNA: TGTGCCAGCAGTACGGCCCTCGCTTCCTACGAGCAGTACTTC. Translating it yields CASSTALASYEQYF. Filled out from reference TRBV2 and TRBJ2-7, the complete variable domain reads EPEVTQTPSHQVTQMGQEVILRCVPISNHLYFYWYRQILGQKVEFLVSFYNNEISEKSEIFDDQFSVERPDGSNFTLKIRSTKLEDSAMYFCASSTALASYEQYFGPGTRLTVT.